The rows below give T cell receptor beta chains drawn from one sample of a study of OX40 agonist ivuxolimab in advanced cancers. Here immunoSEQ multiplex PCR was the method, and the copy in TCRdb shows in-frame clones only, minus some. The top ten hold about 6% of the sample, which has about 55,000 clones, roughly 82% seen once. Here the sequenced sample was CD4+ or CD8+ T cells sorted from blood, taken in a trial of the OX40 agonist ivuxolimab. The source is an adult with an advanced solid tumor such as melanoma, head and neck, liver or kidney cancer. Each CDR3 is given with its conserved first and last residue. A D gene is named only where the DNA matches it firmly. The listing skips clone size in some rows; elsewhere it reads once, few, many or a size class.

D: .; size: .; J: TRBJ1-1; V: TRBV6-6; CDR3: CASSYLGTGAFF; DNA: TGTGCCAGCAGTTACCTGGGTACGGGAGCTTTCTTT
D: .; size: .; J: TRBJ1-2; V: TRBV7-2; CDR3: CASSPFISGTSGGYTF; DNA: TGTGCCAGCAGCCCCTTTATTTCCGGGACGTCTGGGGGCTACACCTTC
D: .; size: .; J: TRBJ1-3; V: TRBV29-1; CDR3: CSVDSGWRQGISGNTIYF; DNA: TGCAGCGTTGATAGTGGGTGGCGGCAGGGGATCTCTGGAAACACCATATATTTT
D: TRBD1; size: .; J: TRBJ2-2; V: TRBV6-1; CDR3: CASSETPGGAFTGELFF; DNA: TGTGCCAGCAGTGAAACTCCAGGGGGCGCGTTTACCGGGGAGCTGTTTTTT
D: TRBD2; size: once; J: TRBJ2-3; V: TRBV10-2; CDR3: CASITSGGDTQYF; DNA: TGCGCCAGCATTACTAGCGGGGGAGATACGCAGTATTTT
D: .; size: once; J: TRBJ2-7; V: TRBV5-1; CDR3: CASSWGAGTYEQYF; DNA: TGCGCCAGCAGCTGGGGTGCGGGTACCTACGAGCAGTACTTC
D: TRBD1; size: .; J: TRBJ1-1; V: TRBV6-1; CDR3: CASRDTGQLNTEAFF; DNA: TGTGCCAGCAGAGACACGGGACAGCTGAACACTGAAGCTTTCTTT
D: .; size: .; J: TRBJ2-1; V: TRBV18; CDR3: CASSPLGGASYNEQFF; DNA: TGTGCCAGCTCACCCCTGGGGGGGGCCTCCTACAATGAGCAGTTCTTC
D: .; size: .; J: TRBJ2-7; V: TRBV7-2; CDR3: CASSDRYEQYF; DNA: TGTGCCAGCAGCGACCGCTACGAGCAGTACTTC
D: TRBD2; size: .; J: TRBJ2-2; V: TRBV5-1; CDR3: CASSLAGVGTGELFF; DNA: TGCGCCAGCAGCTTAGCGGGAGTTGGCACCGGGGAGCTGTTTTTT
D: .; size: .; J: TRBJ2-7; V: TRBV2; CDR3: CASSGGGYEQYF; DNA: TGTGCCAGCAGTGGCGGAGGATACGAGCAGTACTTC
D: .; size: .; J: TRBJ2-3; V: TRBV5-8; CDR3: CASSSVVGRINTDTQYF; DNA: TGTGCCAGCAGCTCGGTGGTGGGACGGATAAACACAGATACGCAGTATTTT
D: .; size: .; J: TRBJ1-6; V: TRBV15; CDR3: CATSRDEGSPLHF; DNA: TGTGCCACCAGCAGAGACGAGGGTTCACCCCTCCACTTT
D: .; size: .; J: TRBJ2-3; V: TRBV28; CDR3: CASSWGAVTDTQYF; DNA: TGTGCCAGCAGTTGGGGCGCTGTCACAGATACGCAGTATTTT
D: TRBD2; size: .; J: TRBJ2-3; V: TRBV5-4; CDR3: CASSAGLAGGQSTDTQYF; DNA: TGTGCCAGCAGCGCCGGACTAGCGGGAGGGCAGAGCACAGATACGCAGTATTTT
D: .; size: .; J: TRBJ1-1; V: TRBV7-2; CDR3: CASRSTRLLSNTEAFF; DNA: TGTGCCAGCAGATCTACGCGCCTGCTCTCTAACACTGAAGCTTTCTTT
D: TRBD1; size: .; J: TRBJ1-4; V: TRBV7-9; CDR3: CASNRQGLLNEKLFF; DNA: TGTGCCAGCAATAGACAGGGCCTTTTAAATGAAAAACTGTTTTTT
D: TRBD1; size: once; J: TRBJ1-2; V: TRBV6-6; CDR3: CASSSGTGGSYGYTF; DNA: TGTGCCAGCAGTTCGGGTACAGGGGGCTCTTATGGCTACACCTTC
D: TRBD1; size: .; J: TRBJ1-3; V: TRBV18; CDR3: CASSPDRGNTIYF; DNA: TGTGCCAGCTCACCGGACAGGGGAAACACCATATATTTT
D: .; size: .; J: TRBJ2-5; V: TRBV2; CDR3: CASSYAVGETQYF; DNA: TGTGCCAGCAGTTACGCGGTGGGAGAGACCCAGTACTTC
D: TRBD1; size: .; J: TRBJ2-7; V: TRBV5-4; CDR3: CASSFDRVEQYF; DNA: TGTGCCAGCAGCTTTGACAGGGTCGAGCAGTACTTC
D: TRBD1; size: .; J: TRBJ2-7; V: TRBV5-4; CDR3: CASSSDRAAYEQYF; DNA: TGTGCCAGCAGCTCCGACAGGGCGGCCTACGAGCAGTACTTC
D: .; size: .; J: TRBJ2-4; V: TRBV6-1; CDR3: CASSDRGENIQYF; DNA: TGTGCCAGCAGTGACAGGGGCGAAAACATTCAGTACTTC